This paragraph covers one TCR beta chain sequence. The CDR3 loop spans 16 amino acids. CDR1 is PRHDT, CDR2 FYEKMQ, per germline (reference sequence). V gave up 5 bases and J gave up 7 bases, with 20 bases separating them. This specimen belongs to a study of blood T cell repertoires in COVID-19. Assignment of participants to cohorts was predicated upon participant-reported clinical history. Produced via immunoSEQ multiplex PCR; TCRdb's table is partial and in-frame only. The sample carries about 300,000 clones, roughly 91% recorded once. The V call is TRBV13, the J call TRBJ1-4; TRBD1 is a possible D gene (6 bases). The TCR originated in a woman between 45 and 60 years old who had been exposed to COVID-19. The specimen was PBMCs or T cells enriched from blood (not recorded which). The chain's CDR3 is CASSAQTGTSGEKLFF. The CDR3 nucleotides read TGTGCCAGCAGCGCACAGACCGGGACATCGGGTGAAAAACTGTTTTTT.